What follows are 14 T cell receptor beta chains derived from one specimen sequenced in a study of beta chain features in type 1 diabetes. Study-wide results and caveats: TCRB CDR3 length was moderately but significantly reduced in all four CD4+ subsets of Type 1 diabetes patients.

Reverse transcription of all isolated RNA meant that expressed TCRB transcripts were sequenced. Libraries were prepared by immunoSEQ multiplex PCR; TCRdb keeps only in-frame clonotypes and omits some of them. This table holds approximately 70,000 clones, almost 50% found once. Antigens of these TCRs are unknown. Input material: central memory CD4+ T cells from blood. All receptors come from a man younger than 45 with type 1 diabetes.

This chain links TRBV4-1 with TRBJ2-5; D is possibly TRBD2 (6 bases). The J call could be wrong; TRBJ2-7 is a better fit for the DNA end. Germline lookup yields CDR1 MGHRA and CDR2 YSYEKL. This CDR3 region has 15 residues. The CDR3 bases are TGCGCCAGCAGCCAAGATAGGGGCATGCGGGGCGAGCAGTACTTC. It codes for CASSQDRGMRGEQYF.

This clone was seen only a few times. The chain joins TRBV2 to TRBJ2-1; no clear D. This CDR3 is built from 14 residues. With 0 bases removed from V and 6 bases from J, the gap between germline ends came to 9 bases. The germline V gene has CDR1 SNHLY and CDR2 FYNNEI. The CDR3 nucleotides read TGTGCCAGCAGTGAAGCCCTAGACTCCAATGAGCAGTTCTTC. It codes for CASSEALDSNEQFF.

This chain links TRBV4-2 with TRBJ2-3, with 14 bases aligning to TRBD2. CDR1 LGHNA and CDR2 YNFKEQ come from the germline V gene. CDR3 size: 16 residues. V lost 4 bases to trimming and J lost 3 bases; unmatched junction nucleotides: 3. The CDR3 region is CASSLGTSGSTDTQYF. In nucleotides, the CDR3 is TGTGCCAGCAGCCTCGGGACTAGCGGGAGTACAGATACGCAGTATTTT.

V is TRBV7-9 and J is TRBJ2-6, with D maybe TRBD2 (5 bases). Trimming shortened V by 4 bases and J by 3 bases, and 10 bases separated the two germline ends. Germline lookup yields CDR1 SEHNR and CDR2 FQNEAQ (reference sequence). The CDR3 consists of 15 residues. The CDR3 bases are TGTGCCAGCAGCTCCTCTGGAGGTGGGGCCAACGTCCTGACTTTC. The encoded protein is CASSSSGGGANVLTF. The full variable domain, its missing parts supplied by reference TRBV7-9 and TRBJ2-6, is DTGVSQNPRHKITKRGQNVTFRCDPISEHNRLYWYRQTLGQGPEFLTYFQNEAQLEKSRLLSDRFSAERPKGSFSTLEIQRTEQGDSAMYLCASSSSGGGANVLTFGAGSRLTVL.

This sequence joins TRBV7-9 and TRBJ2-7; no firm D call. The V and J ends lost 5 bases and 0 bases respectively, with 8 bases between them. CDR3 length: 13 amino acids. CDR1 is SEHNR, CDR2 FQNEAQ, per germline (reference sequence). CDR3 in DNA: TGTGCCAGCAGCACTTTTCCCTCCTACGAGCAGTACTTC. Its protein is CASSTFPSYEQYF. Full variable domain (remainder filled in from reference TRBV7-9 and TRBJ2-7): DTGVSQNPRHKITKRGQNVTFRCDPISEHNRLYWYRQTLGQGPEFLTYFQNEAQLEKSRLLSDRFSAERPKGSFSTLEIQRTEQGDSAMYLCASSTFPSYEQYFGPGTRLTVT.

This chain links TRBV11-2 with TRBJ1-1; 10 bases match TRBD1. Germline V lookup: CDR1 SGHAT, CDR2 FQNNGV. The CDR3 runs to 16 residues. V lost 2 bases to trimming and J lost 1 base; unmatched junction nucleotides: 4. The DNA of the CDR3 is TGTGCCAGCAGCTTAAGGACAGGGGGTGGGAACACTGAAGCTTTCTTT. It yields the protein CASSLRTGGGNTEAFF.

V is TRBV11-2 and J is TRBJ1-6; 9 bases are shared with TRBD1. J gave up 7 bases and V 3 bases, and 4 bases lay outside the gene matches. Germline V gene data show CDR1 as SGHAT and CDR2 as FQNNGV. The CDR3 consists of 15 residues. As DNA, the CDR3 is TGTGCCAGCAGCTTGGACAGGGGAGGGAATTCACCCCTCCACTTT. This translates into CASSLDRGGNSPLHF.

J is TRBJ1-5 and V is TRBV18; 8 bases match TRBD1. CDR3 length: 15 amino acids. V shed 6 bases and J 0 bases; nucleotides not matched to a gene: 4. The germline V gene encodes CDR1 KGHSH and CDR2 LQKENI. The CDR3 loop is CASSTGQASNQPQHF. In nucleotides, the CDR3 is TGTGCCAGCTCGACGGGACAGGCTAGCAATCAGCCCCAGCATTTT.

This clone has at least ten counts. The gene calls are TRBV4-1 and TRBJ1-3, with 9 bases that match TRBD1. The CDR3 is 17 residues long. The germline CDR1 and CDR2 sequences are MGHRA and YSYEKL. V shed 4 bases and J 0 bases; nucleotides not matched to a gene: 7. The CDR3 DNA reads TGCGCCAGCAGCCCTGGACAGGGGCCGAGCTCTGGAAACACCATATATTTT. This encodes CASSPGQGPSSGNTIYF.

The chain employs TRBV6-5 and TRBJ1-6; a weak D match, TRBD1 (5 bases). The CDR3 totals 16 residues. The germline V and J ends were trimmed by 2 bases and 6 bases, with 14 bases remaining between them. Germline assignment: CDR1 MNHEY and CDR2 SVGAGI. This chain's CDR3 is CASSYERQKFNSPLHF. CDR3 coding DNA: TGTGCCAGCAGTTACGAAAGACAGAAATTTAATTCACCCCTCCACTTT.

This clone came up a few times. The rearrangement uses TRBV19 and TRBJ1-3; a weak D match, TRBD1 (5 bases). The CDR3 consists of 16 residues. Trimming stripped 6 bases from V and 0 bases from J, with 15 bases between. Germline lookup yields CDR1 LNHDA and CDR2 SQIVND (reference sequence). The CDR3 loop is CASSSGRARSGNTIYF. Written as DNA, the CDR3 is TGTGCCAGTAGCTCGGGCAGGGCGCGCTCTGGAAACACCATATATTTT.

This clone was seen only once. For the CDR3, the DNA is TGTGCCAGCAATCCGGCGGGGAACTATGGCTACACCTTC. It encodes CASNPAGNYGYTF. The chain is built from TRBV6-6 and TRBJ1-2; D is undetermined. This CDR3 is built from 13 residues. Germline V CDR1 and CDR2: MNHNY, SVGAGI (reference sequence). Trimming pared 7 bases from V and 2 bases from J, leaving 11 bases between.

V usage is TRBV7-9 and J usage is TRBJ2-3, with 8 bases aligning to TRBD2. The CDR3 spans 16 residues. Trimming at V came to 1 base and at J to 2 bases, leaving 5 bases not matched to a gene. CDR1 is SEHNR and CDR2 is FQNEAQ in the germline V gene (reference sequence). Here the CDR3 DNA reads TGTGCCAGCAGCTTAGATCTAGCGGGCAACACAGATACGCAGTATTTT. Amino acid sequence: CASSLDLAGNTDTQYF.

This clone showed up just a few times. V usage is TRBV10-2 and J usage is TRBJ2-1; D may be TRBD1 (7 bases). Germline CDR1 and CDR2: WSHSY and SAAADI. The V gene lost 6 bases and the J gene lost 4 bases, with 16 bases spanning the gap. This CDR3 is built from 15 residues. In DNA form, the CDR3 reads TGCGCCAGCAGGAGCAGGGGGGAGCCATACAATGAGCAGTTCTTC. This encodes CASRSRGEPYNEQFF.